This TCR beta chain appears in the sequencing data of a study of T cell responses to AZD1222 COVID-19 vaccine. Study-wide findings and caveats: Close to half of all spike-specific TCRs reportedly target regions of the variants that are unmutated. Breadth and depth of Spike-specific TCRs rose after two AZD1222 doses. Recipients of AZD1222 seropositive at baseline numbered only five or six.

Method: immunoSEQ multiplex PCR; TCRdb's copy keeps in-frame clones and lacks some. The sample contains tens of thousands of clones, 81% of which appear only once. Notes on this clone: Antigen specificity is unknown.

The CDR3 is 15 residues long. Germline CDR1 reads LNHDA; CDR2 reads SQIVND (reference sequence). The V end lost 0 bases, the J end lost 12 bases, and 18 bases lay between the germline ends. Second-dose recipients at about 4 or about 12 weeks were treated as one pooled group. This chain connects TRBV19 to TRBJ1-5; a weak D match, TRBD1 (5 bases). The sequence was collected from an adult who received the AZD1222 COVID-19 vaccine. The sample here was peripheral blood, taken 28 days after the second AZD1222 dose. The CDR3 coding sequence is TGTGCCAGTAGTATAGAAGGTCAGGGCGCGCTTCTCCAGCATTTT. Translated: CASSIEGQGALLQHF.